This T cell receptor (beta chain) emerged from a study of cytomegalovirus exposure and HLA in healthy donors (dated by TCRdb to about 2017). The study in broad terms: An earlier analysis of several hundred of the donors reported about 280 Gb of sequence data and 117 million unique TCR beta sequences obtained from roughly 170 million T cells. Approximately 300 gigabases of sequencing data and approximately 84 million unique TCR sequences were included in an early release covering roughly 600 HLA-typed donors. The later analysis used no new phenotypic data to find candidate immune exposures, relying instead on TCR beta sequences and their occurrence across donors. An earlier analysis of several hundred of the donors used high-throughput TCR beta sequencing to judge whether each TCR beta V gene segment behaved as functional or pseudogenic. To study patterns of TCR occurrence, a later analysis re-analyzed previously published TCR beta repertoires from more than 550 donors and added high-resolution HLA genotyping. A later genetic analysis used genome-wide SNP genotypes for about 60% of the roughly 700 donors, treating that subset as a discovery cohort. Five DR-DQ haplotypes were handled as single units for association and clustering because linkage in the cohort was strong. To predict cytomegalovirus infection status, the study combined high-throughput TCR immunosequencing, statistical association of individual TCRs with disease status, and machine learning. The study aimed to test whether signatures of past pathogen exposure could be identified by cataloging public T cell receptors. Besides the first cohort of around 670 subjects, a separate validation cohort made up of over 100 different subjects was used. Across some 400 genotyped donors of the cohort, an average of approximately 240,000 unique TCR beta nucleotide sequences per donor were sequenced, and 15% to 20% of those sequences were non-productive. The number of typed donors differed by locus: roughly 629-640 for A, B, C, DRB1 and DQB1; 500 to 550 for DQA1; fewer than 610 for DPA1; and 400 to 480 for DPB1. Donor age, sex, ethnicity and CMV serostatus were compiled together with the repertoire data. Class I and class II HLA loci were covered by the typing at four-digit resolution. The study used immunosequencing to profile the T cell repertoires of approximately 650 subjects and linked those repertoires to cytomegalovirus serostatus. All discovery cohort repertoires had been generated using a single sequencing platform. Of the approximately 370 genotyped donors, approximately 81% were placed in the genetic ancestry cluster associated with self-reported Caucasian donors.

Libraries were constructed by the immunoSEQ multiplex PCR assay. For the multiplex PCR, a mixture combining 60 forward primers for TCR Vbeta segments and 13 reverse primers for TCR Jbeta segments was used. Amplification of the CDR3 region of rearranged TCR beta genes was performed with a multiplex PCR assay on genomic DNA. Amplified TCR beta libraries were sequenced as 87-base-pair reads on the Illumina HiSeq System. Processing in the source paper ran as follows. A later analysis counted about 82 million unique TCR beta chains across the 700 or so repertoires, and roughly 9.9 million of these chains were shared by at least two donors. Raw reads were error-corrected and collapsed into unique sequences with a nearest-neighbor algorithm that merged closely related sequences to remove PCR and sequencing errors. To assign V, D and J gene segments, CDR3 sequences were aligned to IMGT reference sequences. For a sequence to be retained, a match of at least six nucleotides to both a V gene segment and a J gene segment was required. Rearrangements were called productive when the CDR3 lacked stop codons and stayed in frame with V and J; all others were non-productive. CDR3 was defined according to IMGT convention as the region running from the second conserved V-encoded cysteine to the conserved J-encoded phenylalanine. The earlier analysis of about 530 of the donors excluded any sequence lacking an unambiguous match to a single V gene segment. An earlier analysis of a few hundred of the donors called V segments functional above 56.7% productive rearrangements and segregating when the between-donor standard deviation exceeded 5%. A statistical classification framework was developed to diagnose cytomegalovirus status using the catalog of TCR beta chain sequences. In a later analysis, V and J genes were assigned by comparing TCR nucleotide sequences against IMGT/GENE-DB human TR gene sequences. The TCRdist pipeline was used in a later analysis to assign CDR3 sequences and most-parsimonious VDJ recombination scenarios. In a later analysis, each TCR beta chain was defined by its CDR3 amino acid sequence together with its V-gene family, and reads without a unique V-gene family were excluded. As a way to deal with suspected cross-contamination and a sequencing artifact, a later analysis dropped over 550 nucleotide sequences that were highly shared and had low generation probability. A later analysis calculated a clonal expansion index for each public chain from normalized within-repertoire ranks of inferred template counts. In a later analysis, generation probabilities were computed with a VDJ recombination model fitted to out-of-frame rearrangements, and the resulting probabilities were checked against IGoR. A later analysis scored TCR-TCR, TCR-HLA and TCR-CMV co-occurrence with hypergeometric tests, applying a repertoire-size bias correction to TCR pairs. In a later analysis, false discovery rates were estimated by permuting HLA or CMV assignments 20 times. In a later analysis, co-occurring TCRs were grouped using DBSCAN, with TCRdist sequence similarity added in when clustering inside HLA-allele-positive subsets. For co-occurrence clustering, repertoires with fewer than 30,000 or more than 120,000 public chains were excluded, along with roughly 5 repertoires with anomalous nucleotide sharing. TCRdb obtained this table from immuneACCESS and retained in-frame rearrangements with V and J assigned. These tables miss some clones; where compared with another copy, unresolved V genes account for less than half of the shortfall, and the remainder is unexplained. The DNA was the basis for D and trimming; V, J and clone size are from that table. For this sample there are 150,000 to 200,000 clones; 80% appear just once. The top ten hold about 0.7% of the sample.

Beyond this particular receptor, the publication reports: According to a later analysis, parvovirus B19, influenza, CMV and Epstein-Barr virus appeared linked to several top co-occurrence clusters. Only TCR beta chains were sequenced in this cohort, and the absence of alpha or paired-chain data limited detectable features. A cluster of highly shared sequence variants was judged likely to represent a technical artifact of the sequencing pipeline. In a later genetic analysis, fewer N-insertions in productive TCRs were reported among donors in an Asian-associated ancestry cluster than the roughly 700-donor mean. A later analysis found that HLA-associated TCR beta chains were more clonally expanded and had lower generation probabilities than equally common non-associated chains. The earlier analysis of approximately 540 of the donors excluded 15 to 20 rarely observed V segments, including chromosome 9 orphons, because counts were too low. Specific HLA alleles were associated with 15,000 to 20,000 TCR beta sequences at a false discovery rate of 0.05 in a later analysis. In vitro tests confirmed that a few of the cytomegalovirus-associated TCR beta chains recognize cytomegalovirus antigens. Assigning TCR associations to individual alleles was difficult when HLA alleles, especially DR and DQ, strongly co-occurred. The only immune exposure information available for the cohort was CMV serostatus. In both the original and validation cohorts, the classifier was reported to diagnose cytomegalovirus status with high specificity and sensitivity. A further reported finding was that TCR beta sequences accurately predicted the HLA-A and HLA-B alleles for most subjects in the first cohort. Sequencing depth was assumed to be roughly uniform across donors in the presence/absence analyses, though that assumption may not hold. According to a later analysis, most CMV-associated TCR beta chains appeared to be HLA-restricted, and the HLA associations seemed to be driven largely by CMV exposure. While some public TCRs were present in many individuals, most TCR sequences turned up only very rarely across donors. In a later analysis, the rate of TCR association differed among HLA loci, with DRB1 alleles having the most associated TCRs and HLA-C alleles having the fewest. Correlated functional status among segregating V segments might reflect linkage disequilibrium, but an unknown experimental factor could not be ruled out. The authors suggested that the approach could potentially be extended to other disease states and immunological phenotypes. A later genetic analysis associated a missense DCLRE1C variant with V-gene and J-gene trimming of TCR beta chains, and an independent cohort replicated the association. The study gave a list of over 150 TCR beta chains associated with cytomegalovirus. Broadly in line with IMGT annotations, most TCR beta V segments showed up in productive rearrangements about 87% or about 30% of the time in an earlier analysis of approximately 640 of the donors. Because the 87-base-pair reads could not distinguish some IMGT-functional V segments, including TRBV6-2 and TRBV6-3, those segments were excluded. Because HLA typing was unavailable for some donors at each locus, only the typed subset was used in association tests.

The cohort was made up of roughly 670 healthy bone marrow donors. All cohort members were sampled while nominally healthy, although unrecorded immune exposures were likely present. The donor tested CMV seronegative and was one of the 352 seronegative cohort members. Each donor provided a peripheral blood sample, and peripheral blood mononuclear cells were used for TCR beta sequencing. The Qiagen DNeasy Blood Extraction Kit was used to extract genomic DNA from the blood cell samples. A note on this clone: This clone's antigen is unknown. No base qualities exist here, and no much larger clone lies one base off it.

The CDR3 numbers 13 residues from cysteine through phenylalanine. Just the 39-base CDR3 DNA is kept, in frame starting at base 1. V is reduced by 6 bases and J by 7 bases, leaving a spacing of 13 bases between them. CDR1 and CDR2 are read off the germline V gene as MNHEY and SVGAGI. The source material was PBMCs. The chain was built from TRBV6-5 and TRBJ2-1; the D segment could be TRBD1, given 6 matching bases. This TCR came from a boy aged 10-17 years in good health and CMV-seronegative. Here the CDR3 is given as CASSRAQGNEQFF. The DNA sequence is given as TGTGCCAGCAGCCGCGCCCAGGGGAATGAGCAGTTCTTC.